These 21 T cell receptor beta chains were all obtained from the same sample, sequenced in a study of T cell responses to AZD1222 COVID-19 vaccine. The method was immunoSEQ multiplex PCR; TCRdb's version includes in-frame clones alone and lacks a portion of them. The sample lists roughly 100,000 clones; roughly 88% were seen once. The source was peripheral blood, collected on day 0 of AZD1222 vaccination. These receptors all stem from an adult in good health.

The DNA of the CDR3 is TGTGCCATCAGGGGGACCGGGACAGGGGGCAACAAGCTGTACTTC. Its protein is CAIRGTGTGGNKLYF. The V gene is TRBV10-3, the J gene TRBJ2-7; TRBD1 aligns across 12 bases. The J segment lost 12 bases and the V segment lost 6 bases, leaving 15 bases of the junction unmatched. Germline V gene lookup returns CDR1 ENHRY and CDR2 SYGVKD. There are 15 residues in the CDR3.

The genes are TRBV30 and TRBJ1-6, with 7 bases that match TRBD1. Germline CDR1 and CDR2: GTSNPN and SVGIG (reference sequence). This CDR3 has 14 amino acids. V gave up 4 bases and J gave up 5 bases; unmatched junction bases: 5. CDR3 bases: TGTGCCTGGACGATCGGGACAGATAATTCACCCCTCCACTTT. This sequence encodes CAWTIGTDNSPLHF.

This chain links TRBV15 with TRBJ2-2; maybe TRBD1 (6 bases). Germline CDR1 reads LNHNV; CDR2 reads YYDKDF (reference sequence). Trimming took off 5 bases at V and 4 bases at J, with 14 bases between the two ends. The CDR3 consists of 15 residues. The CDR3 is CATSGNRVGTGELFF. The CDR3 nucleotides read TGTGCCACCAGCGGAAACAGGGTGGGCACCGGGGAGCTGTTTTTT.

The rearrangement links TRBV7-2 to TRBJ1-5; no reliable D call. The V and J ends lost 0 bases and 0 bases respectively, with 9 bases between them. The germline gives CDR1 SGHTA, CDR2 FQGNSA. CDR3 length: 16 residues. The CDR3 loop reads CASSLASPVSNQPQHF. The DNA for the CDR3 is TGTGCCAGCAGCTTAGCGTCACCCGTTAGCAATCAGCCCCAGCATTTT.

The genes are TRBV19 and TRBJ2-1; D tentatively fits TRBD1 or TRBD2 (7 bases each). The germline V gene has CDR1 LNHDA and CDR2 SQIVND (reference sequence). Trimming cost V 4 bases and J 7 bases, with 17 bases left between them. The CDR3 sequence is 15 residues long. The CDR3 sequence is CASSSPRQGGNEQFF. The CDR3 nucleotides read TGTGCCAGTAGTAGCCCTCGACAGGGAGGGAATGAGCAGTTCTTC. Complete variable domain (other parts from reference TRBV19 and TRBJ2-1): DGGITQSPKYLFRKEGQNVTLSCEQNLNHDAMYWYRQDPGQGLRLIYYSQIVNDFQKGDIAEGYSVSREKKESFPLTVTSAQKNPTAFYLCASSSPRQGGNEQFFGPGTRLTVL.

V and J are TRBV29-1 and TRBJ1-5; unclear D gene. This CDR3 comprises 12 residues. Trimming took 4 bases from V and 5 from J, leaving 9 bases between them. Germline lookup yields CDR1 SQVTM and CDR2 ANQGSEA. CDR3 DNA: TGCAGCGTTGGACTTACGGATCAGCCCCAGCATTTT. Translation: CSVGLTDQPQHF.

The V gene is TRBV5-1, the J gene TRBJ2-7; TRBD2 matches at 13 bases. Germline CDR1 reads SGHRS; CDR2 reads YFSETQ. The CDR3 runs to 14 residues. With V trimmed by 5 bases and J by 5 bases, 4 bases remained unmatched. CDR3 region: CASRGLAGNNEQYF. The DNA of the CDR3 is TGCGCCAGCAGGGGACTAGCGGGAAACAACGAGCAGTACTTC.

This clone showed up just a few times. The chain carries TRBV27 and TRBJ2-1; D gene unclear. The V gene's germline CDR1 is MNHEY and CDR2 SMNVEV (reference sequence). The CDR3 sequence is 13 residues long. V lost 4 bases, J lost 5 bases, and 9 bases lay in between. The CDR3 coding sequence is TGTGCCAGCAGTTGGCGCCTAAACAATGAGCAGTTCTTC. Encoded protein: CASSWRLNNEQFF.

This clone was observed once. V usage is TRBV3-1 (or the pseudogene TRBV3-2) and J usage is TRBJ1-1; D may be TRBD1 (5 bases). This CDR3 comprises 14 residues. Per germline, CDR1 LGHDT and CDR2 YNNKEL (reference sequence). Trimming took 4 bases from V and 5 from J, leaving 14 bases between them. This chain's CDR3 is CASSLGRRVTEAFF. The CDR3 DNA reads TGTGCCAGCAGCCTGGGACGGAGAGTGACTGAAGCTTTCTTT.

This rearrangement joins TRBV30 to TRBJ2-7; TRBD2 aligns across 8 bases. V lost 0 bases, J lost 4 bases, and 8 bases stayed unmatched. The CDR3 length is 15 residues. The germline V gene encodes CDR1 GTSNPN and CDR2 SVGIG (reference sequence). This chain's CDR3 is CAWSVRGSGIYEQYF. The CDR3 DNA follows: TGTGCCTGGAGTGTACGAGGTAGCGGGATTTACGAGCAGTACTTC.

The V and J genes are TRBV3-1 (or the pseudogene TRBV3-2) and TRBJ2-1, with a weak D call TRBD2 (5 bases). V was cut by 2 bases and J by 4 bases, with 9 bases left in between. The CDR3 length is 14 residues. The germline CDR1 and CDR2 sequences are LGHDT and YNNKEL (reference sequence). CDR3 loop: CASSQQSGYNEQFF. DNA for the CDR3: TGTGCCAGCAGCCAACAGAGCGGTTACAATGAGCAGTTCTTC.

With respect to this clone: Other DNA variants within this sample encode the same CDR3. This chain joins TRBV5-1 and TRBJ2-3; D is uncertain. The germline V gene encodes CDR1 SGHRS and CDR2 YFSETQ. V was clipped by 1 base and J by 0 bases, with 6 bases between them. The CDR3 is 14 amino acids. This CDR3 reads CASSLRTSTDTQYF. The CDR3, as DNA: TGCGCCAGCAGCTTGAGGACCAGCACAGATACGCAGTATTTT.

The chain couples TRBV3-1 (or the pseudogene TRBV3-2) to TRBJ2-3, with TRBD2 matching 7 bases. Germline V gene sequence: CDR1 LGHDT, CDR2 YNNKEL (reference sequence). CDR3 length: 16 residues. V dropped 1 base and J dropped 2; count of bases not matched to a gene: 6. CDR3 sequence reads: CASSQAASGFTDTQYF. The CDR3 nucleotides are TGTGCCAGCAGCCAAGCGGCTAGCGGATTCACAGATACGCAGTATTTT.

The rearrangement uses TRBV10-3 and TRBJ2-7; D perhaps matches TRBD2 (5 bases). The CDR3 covers 11 residues. Germline values: CDR1 ENHRY, CDR2 SYGVKD. With 6 bases removed from V and 9 bases from J, the gap between germline ends came to 12 bases. CDR3 protein: CAIRKEVRQYF. In DNA form, the CDR3 reads TGTGCCATCAGGAAGGAGGTTAGGCAGTACTTC.

This clone came up once. This chain uses TRBV18 with TRBJ1-3; no definite D call. V was shortened by 3 bases and J by 6 bases, with 6 bases between the two germline ends. The CDR3 totals 12 residues. Germline CDR1 reads KGHSH; CDR2 reads LQKENI. The CDR3 nucleotides read TGTGCCAGCTCACCCTTGGAAAACACCATATATTTT. Its translation: CASSPLENTIYF.

The chain links TRBV2 to TRBJ2-5; no clear D. The germline CDR1 and CDR2 sequences are SNHLY and FYNNEI. This CDR3 spans 12 amino acids. V lost 9 bases, J lost 4 bases, and 12 bases lay in between. This CDR3 is CASAPGTETQYF. CDR3 DNA: TGTGCCAGTGCCCCCGGAACAGAGACCCAGTACTTC.

The chain is built from TRBV6-5 and TRBJ1-2, with 8 bases fitting TRBD1. This CDR3 region has 15 residues. The V segment lost 0 bases and the J segment 8 bases; nucleotides outside the gene matches: 8. The germline V gene encodes CDR1 MNHEY and CDR2 SVGAGI. CDR3 coding DNA: TGTGCCAGCAGTTACTCGCGGGCAGGGGGCGCGGGCTACACCTTC. This encodes CASSYSRAGGAGYTF.

The chain combines TRBV21-1 with TRBJ1-3. TRBV21-1 is a listed pseudogene. This CDR3 comprises 16 residues. The CDR3: CASSKGWSFSGNTIYF. CDR3 coding DNA: TGTGCCAGCAGCAAAGGGTGGAGCTTCTCTGGAAACACCATATATTTT.

The chain joins TRBV28 to TRBJ1-5; 7 nucleotides align to TRBD1. The ends lost 4 bases at V and 7 bases at J; junction bases unmatched: 7. This CDR3 is built from 14 residues. Germline CDR1 and CDR2: MDHEN and SYDVKM. Here the CDR3 reads CASSYPGGKQPQHF. In DNA, the CDR3 is TGTGCCAGCAGTTACCCAGGGGGAAAACAGCCCCAGCATTTT.

CDR3 residues: CASSPTGDNNYGYTF. CDR3 coding DNA: TGTGCCAGCAGTCCGACAGGGGACAATAACTATGGCTACACCTTC. The chain employs TRBV21-1 and TRBJ1-2; the table's D call, TRBD1, was not checked against the DNA. TRBV21-1 is an annotated pseudogene. There are 15 residues in the CDR3.

The rearrangement links TRBV14 to TRBJ2-4, with 7 bases aligning to TRBD1. CDR3 length: 12 residues. Germline assignment: CDR1 SGHDN and CDR2 FVKESK. V lost 4 bases, J lost 7 bases, and 1 base stayed unmatched. The CDR3 DNA follows: TGTGCCAGCAGCCCGGACAGGAACATTCAGTACTTC. Translating it yields CASSPDRNIQYF.